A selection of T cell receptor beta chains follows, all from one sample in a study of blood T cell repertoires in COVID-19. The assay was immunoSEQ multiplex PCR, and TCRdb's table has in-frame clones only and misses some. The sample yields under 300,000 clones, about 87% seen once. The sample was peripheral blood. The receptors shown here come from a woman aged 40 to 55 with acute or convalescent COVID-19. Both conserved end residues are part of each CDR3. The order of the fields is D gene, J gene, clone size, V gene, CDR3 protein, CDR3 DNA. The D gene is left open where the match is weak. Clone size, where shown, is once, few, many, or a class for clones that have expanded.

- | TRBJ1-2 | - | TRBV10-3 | CAISDVRGWVYGYTF | TGTGCCATCAGTGACGTCAGGGGTTGGGTCTATGGCTACACCTTC
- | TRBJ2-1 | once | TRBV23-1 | CASSQGRPSYNEQFF | TGCGCCAGCAGTCAAGGGCGCCCGTCCTACAATGAGCAGTTCTTC
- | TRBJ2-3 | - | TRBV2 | CASSDAAVDTQYF | TGTGCCAGCAGTGATGCGGCAGTAGATACGCAGTATTTT
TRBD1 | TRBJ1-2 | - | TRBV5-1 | CASSSLLRDSYGYTF | TGCGCCAGCAGCTCTTTGCTCCGGGACAGCTATGGCTACACCTTC
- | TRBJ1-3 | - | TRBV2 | CASILESGNTIYF | TGTGCCAGCATTCTGGAGTCTGGAAACACCATATATTTT
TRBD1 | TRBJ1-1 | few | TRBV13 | CASSLTGALAAKNTEAFF | TGTGCCAGCAGCCTGACAGGGGCCCTCGCAGCCAAGAACACTGAAGCTTTCTTT
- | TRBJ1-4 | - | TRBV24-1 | CATSDGEGEKLFF | TGTGCCACCAGTGACGGGGAAGGGGAAAAACTGTTTTTT
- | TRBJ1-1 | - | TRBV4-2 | CASSQDRGWTEAFF | TGTGCCAGCAGCCAAGACAGGGGATGGACTGAAGCTTTCTTT
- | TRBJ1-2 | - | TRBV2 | CASSEALSRGWYGYTF | TGTGCCAGCAGTGAAGCGCTTAGCAGGGGCTGGTATGGCTACACCTTC
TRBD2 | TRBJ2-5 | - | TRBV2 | CASTETSGGDQETQYF | TGTGCCAGCACTGAGACTAGCGGGGGGGACCAAGAGACCCAGTACTTC
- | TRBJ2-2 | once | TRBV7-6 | CASSVVELFF | TGTGCCAGCAGCGTCGTGGAGCTGTTTTTT
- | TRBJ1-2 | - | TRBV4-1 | CASSQEAGLTYGYTF | TGCGCCAGCAGCCAAGAGGCAGGGCTTACCTATGGCTACACCTTC
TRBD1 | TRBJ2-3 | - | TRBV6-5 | CASSYYRGKEYF | TGTGCCAGCAGTTACTACAGGGGTAAAGAGTATTTT
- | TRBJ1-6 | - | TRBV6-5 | CASSYSRRRWESPLHF | TGTGCCAGCAGTTACTCGAGGCGCCGGTGGGAGTCACCCCTCCACTTT
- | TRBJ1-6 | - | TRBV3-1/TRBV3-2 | CASSEGGSNSPLHF | TGTGCCAGCAGCGAGGGGGGGAGCAATTCACCCCTCCACTTT
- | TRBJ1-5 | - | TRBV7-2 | CASSTQGGQPQHF | TGTGCCAGCAGCACCCAGGGTGGTCAGCCCCAGCATTTT
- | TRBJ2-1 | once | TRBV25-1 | CASSSRDREQFF | TGTGCCAGCAGTTCCCGGGATCGTGAGCAGTTCTTC
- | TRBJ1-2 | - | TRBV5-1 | CASSLVTGKDYGYTF | TGCGCCAGCAGCTTGGTTACAGGGAAGGACTATGGCTACACCTTC